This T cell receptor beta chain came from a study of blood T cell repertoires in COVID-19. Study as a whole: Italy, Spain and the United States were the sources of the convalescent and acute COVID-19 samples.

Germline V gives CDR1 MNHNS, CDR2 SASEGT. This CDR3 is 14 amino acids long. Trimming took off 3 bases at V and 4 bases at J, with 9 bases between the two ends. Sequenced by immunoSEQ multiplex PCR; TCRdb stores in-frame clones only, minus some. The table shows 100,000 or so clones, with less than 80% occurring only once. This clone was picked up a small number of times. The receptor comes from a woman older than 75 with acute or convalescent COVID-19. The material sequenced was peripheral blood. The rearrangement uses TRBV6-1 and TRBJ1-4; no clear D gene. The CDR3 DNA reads TGTGCCAGCAGTGATTTCGGTCTTAATGAAAAACTGTTTTTT. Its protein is CASSDFGLNEKLFF.